Each of the 24 T cell receptor beta chains below was sequenced from the same sample in a study of CD8 T cells in ankylosing spondylitis. Study-wide points: Within ankylosing spondylitis blood, a TCR beta motif made up of under 10 highly homologous variants appeared to be characteristic.

MiXCR was run by TCRdb on the 5' RACE reads, yielding one entry per CDR3 protein. The table includes 100,000 or so distinct CDR3 sequences, about 8.3% detected once. Their specific antigens are unknown. Sequencing was carried out using blood, either unsorted or a sorted T cell fraction (not recorded which). All receptors come from a male donor with ankylosing spondylitis.

Written as DNA, the CDR3 is TGTGCCAGCACCCCTGGTGGGACAGGGGTGGAGACCCAGTACTTC. Protein product: CASTPGGTGVETQYF. The chain couples TRBV12-3 or TRBV12-4 to TRBJ2-5, with 10 bases lining up with TRBD1. This CDR3 spans 15 amino acids. J gave up 5 bases and V 7 bases, and 10 bases lay outside the gene matches.

This clonotype was seen ten or more times. The chain has TRBV5-1 and TRBJ2-5; D is unresolved. Germline V gives CDR1 SGHRS, CDR2 YFSETQ. The V and J ends lost 0 bases and 0 bases respectively, with 6 bases between them. The CDR3 length is 14 residues. The CDR3 spells CASSLADYQETQYF. CDR3 coding DNA: TGCGCCAGCAGCTTGGCCGACTACCAAGAGACCCAGTACTTC.

This clonotype has ten or more counts. This CDR3 reads CASSLVEQGVGEKLFF. The DNA of the CDR3 is TGCGCCAGCAGCCTAGTAGAACAGGGGGTGGGTGAAAAACTGTTTTTT. The chain couples TRBV4-1 to TRBJ1-4, with 8 bases lining up with TRBD1. The V gene's germline CDR1 is MGHRA and CDR2 YSYEKL. Germline trimming cut 4 bases from V and 7 bases from J; bases unmatched to any gene: 11. The CDR3 is made up of 16 amino acids.

This chain links TRBV24-1 with TRBJ2-1; 7 positions agree with TRBD2. Germline CDR1 KGHDR, CDR2 SFDVKD. V dropped 9 bases and J dropped 8; count of bases not matched to a gene: 9. The CDR3 contains 13 residues. In DNA, the CDR3 is TGTGCCACCGGAACTCTAGCGGTGGATGAGCAGTTCTTC. This codes for CATGTLAVDEQFF.

The sample holds many counts of this clonotype. This chain links TRBV12-3 or TRBV12-4 with TRBJ1-1; 7 bases align to TRBD1. This CDR3 contains 15 residues. Trimming at V came to 5 bases and at J to 5 bases, leaving 11 bases not matched to a gene. CDR3: CASSARTGPGTEAFF. For the CDR3, the DNA is TGTGCCAGCAGTGCGCGGACAGGTCCGGGGACTGAAGCTTTCTTT.

This clonotype was seen repeatedly, ten times or more. V is TRBV14 and J is TRBJ1-1; TRBD1 matches 8 bases. The CDR3 spans 16 residues. Trimming cost V 0 bases and J 4 bases; bases outside gene matches: 7. Germline CDR1 reads SGHDN; CDR2 reads FVKESK. The CDR3 sequence is CASSQESGGGVTEAFF. The CDR3 region has the DNA TGTGCCAGCAGCCAAGAGTCAGGGGGCGGTGTCACTGAAGCTTTCTTT.

The gene calls are TRBV28 and TRBJ2-5, with TRBD1 matching 7 bases. Germline CDR1 reads MDHEN; CDR2 reads SYDVKM. With 5 bases clipped from V and 7 bases from J, the junction kept 13 bases outside the gene matches. CDR3 size: 15 residues. The CDR3 region has the DNA TGTGCCAGCAGTCCTATCTACAGGGGTCGGGGGACCCAGTACTTC. Translation: CASSPIYRGRGTQYF. Full variable domain (outside the CDR3, taken from reference TRBV28 and TRBJ2-5): DVKVTQSSRYLVKRTGEKVFLECVQDMDHENMFWYRQDPGLGLRLIYFSYDVKMKEKGDIPEGYSVSREKKERFSLILESASTNQTSMYLCASSPIYRGRGTQYFGPGTRLLVL.

As concerns this clonotype: It may be a read error: a sequence one base away is much more abundant. The V call is TRBV29-1, the J call TRBJ1-1; D perhaps matches TRBD1 (5 bases). The CDR3 loop spans 13 amino acids. From germline, CDR1 is SQVTM and CDR2 ANQGSEA. For the CDR3, the DNA is TGCAGCGTTGAGAAAGGGGTGAACACTGAAGCTTCCTTT. Encoded protein: CSVEKGVNTEASF.

This clonotype has only a few counts. The chain's CDR3 is CASSFTTGQGPYNEQFF. The CDR3 region has the DNA TGTGCCAGCAGCTTCACAACGGGACAGGGACCCTACAATGAGCAGTTCTTC. The rearrangement joins TRBV11-2 to TRBJ2-1; 9 positions match TRBD1. With 3 bases clipped from V and 2 bases from J, the junction kept 8 bases outside the gene matches. The CDR3 spans 17 residues. Germline values: CDR1 SGHAT, CDR2 FQNNGV.

Many counts were recorded for this clonotype. The chain uses TRBV12-3 or TRBV12-4 and TRBJ2-1; 13 bases fit TRBD2. The CDR3 consists of 14 residues. V dropped 3 bases and J dropped 9; count of bases not matched to a gene: 2. The CDR3 spells CASSFGLAGAEQFF. The CDR3 DNA reads TGTGCCAGCAGTTTTGGACTAGCGGGAGCTGAGCAGTTCTTC.

This clonotype was counted at least ten times. The chain combines TRBV27 with TRBJ2-7; 10 nucleotides line up with TRBD1. The CDR3 runs 14 residues. Germline-derived CDR1 and CDR2 are MNHEY and SMNVEV (reference sequence). Germline trimming cut 4 bases from V and 5 bases from J; bases unmatched to any gene: 5. CDR3 loop: CASSSPGQGNEQYV. In DNA, the CDR3 is TGTGCCAGCAGTTCTCCGGGACAGGGGAACGAGCAGTACGTC.

This clonotype came up many times. This chain connects TRBV13 to TRBJ2-7, with 13 bases identical to TRBD2. Germline trimming cut 6 bases from V and 3 bases from J; bases unmatched to any gene: 5. Germline CDR1 reads PRHDT; CDR2 reads FYEKMQ (reference sequence). This CDR3 has 15 residues. This CDR3 is CASSLGLAGVYEQYV. DNA of the CDR3: TGTGCCAGCAGTCTCGGACTAGCGGGAGTCTACGAGCAGTACGTC.

At least ten counts were recorded for this clonotype. The rearrangement joins TRBV15 to TRBJ1-5; 10 positions match TRBD1. CDR1 is LNHNV, CDR2 YYDKDF, per germline (reference sequence). The CDR3 is 18 residues long. Trimming at V came to 1 base and at J to 2 bases, leaving 8 bases not matched to a gene. The DNA of the CDR3 is TGTGCCACCAGCAGAGCTTCCGGGACAGGGGTTGGCAATCAGCCCCAGCATTTT. It yields the protein CATSRASGTGVGNQPQHF.

The sample holds one count of this clonotype. The rearrangement joins TRBV15 to TRBJ2-3, with TRBD2 matching 14 bases. The CDR3 covers 24 residues. Germline CDR1 is LNHNV and CDR2 is YYDKDF (reference sequence). V shed 1 base and J 1 base; nucleotides not matched to a gene: 22. The CDR3 sequence is CATSRVAGLAGVDPTSLRTDTQYF. In nucleotides, the CDR3 is TGTGCCACCAGCAGAGTCGCGGGACTAGCGGGAGTAGACCCTACGTCCTTACGCACAGATACGCAGTATTTT.

Many counts were recorded for this clonotype. The V gene is TRBV13, the J gene TRBJ2-1; D is unclear. The CDR3 has 12 amino acids. V was trimmed by 6 bases and J by 10 bases, leaving 13 bases between them. Germline V gene lookup returns CDR1 PRHDT and CDR2 FYEKMQ (reference sequence). CDR3 protein: CASRGPAIEQFF. The CDR3 DNA reads TGTGCCAGCAGGGGCCCCGCGATAGAGCAGTTCTTC.

The chain joins TRBV4-1 to TRBJ2-1, with D uncertain. CDR3 length: 14 amino acids. CDR1 is MGHRA and CDR2 is YSYEKL in the germline V gene. Trimming cost V 1 base and J 4 bases, with 8 bases left between them. CDR3 in amino acids: CASSQGEGYNEQFF. The CDR3 nucleotides are TGCGCCAGCAGCCAAGGAGAAGGATACAATGAGCAGTTCTTC.

The chain employs TRBV20-1 and TRBJ2-7; 9 positions match TRBD2. Germline CDR1 DFQATT, CDR2 SNEGSKA (reference sequence). The CDR3 spans 15 residues. V lost 5 bases, J lost 2 bases, and 10 bases stayed unmatched. CDR3 amino acids: CSAVSPSGDAYEQYF. For the CDR3, the DNA is TGCAGTGCTGTAAGCCCTAGCGGGGATGCCTACGAGCAGTACTTC.

This clonotype was found a few times. V is TRBV24-1 and J is TRBJ1-4; D unresolved. Germline V gene data show CDR1 as KGHDR and CDR2 as SFDVKD. The germline V and J ends were trimmed by 1 base and 7 bases, with 3 bases remaining between them. The length of the CDR3 is 12 residues. CDR3 DNA: TGTGCCACCAGTGATTTAAGTGAAAAACTGTTTTTT. This translates into CATSDLSEKLFF.

The sample holds a few counts of this clonotype. The chain is built from TRBV4-1 and TRBJ2-7, with D tentatively TRBD1 (6 bases). CDR1 is MGHRA and CDR2 is YSYEKL in the germline V gene. Between the trimmed V and J ends, which lost 4 bases and 0 bases, there was a span of 13 bases. The CDR3 covers 15 residues. CDR3 bases: TGCGCCAGCAGCCTGGACAGTGAGAGCTCCTACGAGCAGTACGTC. Its translation is CASSLDSESSYEQYV.

In its sample, this clonotype was seen many times. The V and J genes are TRBV15 and TRBJ2-3; D is ambiguous. The germline CDR1 and CDR2 sequences are LNHNV and YYDKDF (reference sequence). V was cut by 5 bases and J by 5 bases, with 11 bases left in between. This CDR3 has 13 residues. CDR3 DNA: TGTGCCACCAGCCCGATCCCCCAAGATACGCAGTATTTT. Translation: CATSPIPQDTQYF.

There are many counts of this clonotype. V usage is TRBV29-1 and J usage is TRBJ2-7; the D gene is possibly TRBD1 (7 bases). Germline V gene lookup returns CDR1 SQVTM and CDR2 ANQGSEA. V lost 6 bases and J lost 2, with 14 bases in between. The CDR3 is made up of 13 amino acids. The CDR3 loop is CSVSGGLTYEQYF. CDR3 in DNA: TGCAGCGTATCAGGGGGGCTGACCTACGAGCAGTACTTC.

The chain combines TRBV29-1 with TRBJ1-2; TRBD1 matches at 7 bases. J was trimmed by 6 bases and V by 5 bases; bases with no gene match: 9. The CDR3 contains 13 residues. Germline loops: CDR1 SQVTM, CDR2 ANQGSEA. This CDR3 reads CSVHPDRVDGYTF. The CDR3 nucleotides read TGCAGCGTTCATCCCGACAGGGTGGATGGCTACACCTTC.

This clonotype showed up just a few times. Written as DNA, the CDR3 is TGTGCCAGCAGGGAACTAGCGGGCCTCCAAGAGACCCAGTACTTC. This codes for CASRELAGLQETQYF. V is TRBV27 and J is TRBJ2-5; 9 bases agree with TRBD2. This CDR3 comprises 15 residues. The V gene's germline CDR1 is MNHEY and CDR2 SMNVEV (reference sequence). Losses at the gene ends were 6 bases for V and 1 base for J; bases not matched to a gene: 6.

V usage is TRBV15 and J usage is TRBJ2-4; maybe TRBD2 (6 bases). Trimming cost V 5 bases and J 1 base, with 18 bases left between them. From germline, CDR1 is LNHNV and CDR2 YYDKDF (reference sequence). There are 17 residues in the CDR3. The CDR3 sequence is CATSPGPTRSAKNIQYF. Written as DNA, the CDR3 is TGTGCCACCAGCCCAGGGCCGACTAGATCGGCCAAAAACATTCAGTACTTC.